The rows below give T cell receptor beta chains drawn from one sample of a study of cytomegalovirus exposure and HLA in healthy donors. Here immunoSEQ multiplex PCR was the method, and the copy in TCRdb shows in-frame clones only, minus some. This sample has about 150,000 clones, with about 85% found just once. What was sequenced was PBMCs. The receptor set was obtained from a woman between 18 and 29 years old in good health and CMV-seronegative. The CDR3 runs from the conserved cysteine through the conserved F or W. Each record gives: CDR3 protein, J gene, V gene.

CDR3aa: CASTLGEGYTEAFF
j_gene: TRBJ1-1
v_gene: TRBV5-5

CDR3aa: CASSTGGAPNEKLFF
j_gene: TRBJ1-4
v_gene: TRBV28

CDR3aa: CASSERGNTGELFF
j_gene: TRBJ2-2
v_gene: TRBV2

CDR3aa: CASSPAYEQYF
j_gene: TRBJ2-7
v_gene: TRBV28

CDR3aa: CASTRQGAYYGYTF
j_gene: TRBJ1-2
v_gene: TRBV28

CDR3aa: CASTVGGLAGVNEQFF
j_gene: TRBJ2-1
v_gene: TRBV5-4

CDR3aa: CASSESGYEQYF
j_gene: TRBJ2-7
v_gene: TRBV2

CDR3aa: CASRPRPGDSYEQYF
j_gene: TRBJ2-7
v_gene: TRBV6-5

CDR3aa: CASSVSGSDYGYTF
j_gene: TRBJ1-2
v_gene: TRBV9

CDR3aa: CASSFALGEGSEETQYF
j_gene: TRBJ2-5
v_gene: TRBV28

CDR3aa: CASSDLGKGNSPLHF
j_gene: TRBJ1-6
v_gene: TRBV6-4

CDR3aa: CASSPPANEKLFF
j_gene: TRBJ1-4
v_gene: TRBV7-2

CDR3aa: CSVGAGEKTQYF
j_gene: TRBJ2-5
v_gene: TRBV29-1

CDR3aa: CASSLVPDTYNEQFF
j_gene: TRBJ2-1
v_gene: TRBV5-1

CDR3aa: CASTVPGLGEKLFF
j_gene: TRBJ1-4
v_gene: TRBV28

CDR3aa: CASSDQGMHEQFF
j_gene: TRBJ2-1
v_gene: TRBV6-4

CDR3aa: CASSLTGGRNQPQHF
j_gene: TRBJ1-5
v_gene: TRBV6-5